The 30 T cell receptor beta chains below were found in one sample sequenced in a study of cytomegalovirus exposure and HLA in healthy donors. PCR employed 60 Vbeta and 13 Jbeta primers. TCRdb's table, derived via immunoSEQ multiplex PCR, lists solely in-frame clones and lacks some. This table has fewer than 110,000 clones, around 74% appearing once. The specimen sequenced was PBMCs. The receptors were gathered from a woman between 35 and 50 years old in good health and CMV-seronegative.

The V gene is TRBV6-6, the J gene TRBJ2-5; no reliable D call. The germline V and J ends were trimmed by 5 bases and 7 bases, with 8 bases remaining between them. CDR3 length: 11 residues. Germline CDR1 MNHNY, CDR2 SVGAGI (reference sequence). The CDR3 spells CASSREWTQYF. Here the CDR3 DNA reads TGTGCCAGCAGTAGAGAATGGACCCAGTACTTC.

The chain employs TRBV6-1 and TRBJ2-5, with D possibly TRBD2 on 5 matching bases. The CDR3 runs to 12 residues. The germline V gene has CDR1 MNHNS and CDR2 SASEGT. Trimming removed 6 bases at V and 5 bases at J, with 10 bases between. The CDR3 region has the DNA TGTGCCAGCAGCCCTGGACTGGAGACCCAGTACTTC. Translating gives CASSPGLETQYF.

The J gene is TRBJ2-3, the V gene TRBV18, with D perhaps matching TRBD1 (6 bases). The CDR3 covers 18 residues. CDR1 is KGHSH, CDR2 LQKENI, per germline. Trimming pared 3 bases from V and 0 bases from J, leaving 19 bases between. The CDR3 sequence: CASSPVGTYRPSTDTQYF. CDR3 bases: TGTGCCAGCTCACCGGTCGGGACATACAGACCTAGCACAGATACGCAGTATTTT.

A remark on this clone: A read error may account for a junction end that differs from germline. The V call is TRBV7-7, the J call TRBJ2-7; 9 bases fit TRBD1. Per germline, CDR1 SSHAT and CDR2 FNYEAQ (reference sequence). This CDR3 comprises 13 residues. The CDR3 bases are TGTGCTAGCAGCGCGGACAGGGGCTACGAGCAGTACTTC. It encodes CASSADRGYEQYF.

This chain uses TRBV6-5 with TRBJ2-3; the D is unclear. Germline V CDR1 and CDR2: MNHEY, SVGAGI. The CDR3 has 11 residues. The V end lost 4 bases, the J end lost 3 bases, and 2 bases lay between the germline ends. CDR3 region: CASSSTDTQYF. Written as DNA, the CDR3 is TGTGCCAGCAGTTCAACAGATACGCAGTATTTT.

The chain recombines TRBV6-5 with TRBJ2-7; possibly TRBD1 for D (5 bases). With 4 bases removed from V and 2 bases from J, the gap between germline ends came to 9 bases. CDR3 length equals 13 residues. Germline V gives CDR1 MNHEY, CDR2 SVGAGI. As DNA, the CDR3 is TGTGCCAGCAGTTTTAGGGGCCCCTACGAGCAGTACTTC. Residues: CASSFRGPYEQYF.

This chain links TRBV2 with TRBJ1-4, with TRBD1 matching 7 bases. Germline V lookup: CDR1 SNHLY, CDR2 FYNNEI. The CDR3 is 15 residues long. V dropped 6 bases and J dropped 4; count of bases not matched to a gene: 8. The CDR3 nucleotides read TGTGCCAGCAGGGCTTCCGGGACAGTTAATGAAAAACTGTTTTTT. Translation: CASRASGTVNEKLFF.

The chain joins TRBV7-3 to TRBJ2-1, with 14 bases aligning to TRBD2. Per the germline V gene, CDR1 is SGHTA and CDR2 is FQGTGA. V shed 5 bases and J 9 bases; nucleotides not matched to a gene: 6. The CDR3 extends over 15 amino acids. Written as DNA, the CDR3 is TGTGCCAGCAGCCCCGGACTAGCGGGGGGAAGTGAGCAGTTCTTC. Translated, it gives CASSPGLAGGSEQFF.

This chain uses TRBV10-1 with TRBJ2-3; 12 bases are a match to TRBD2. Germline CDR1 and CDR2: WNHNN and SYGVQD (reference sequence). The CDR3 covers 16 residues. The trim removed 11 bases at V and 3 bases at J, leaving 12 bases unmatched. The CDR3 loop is CASPRTSGTTTDTQYF. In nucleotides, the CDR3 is TGCGCCTCCCCCCGGACTAGCGGGACAACAACAGATACGCAGTATTTT.

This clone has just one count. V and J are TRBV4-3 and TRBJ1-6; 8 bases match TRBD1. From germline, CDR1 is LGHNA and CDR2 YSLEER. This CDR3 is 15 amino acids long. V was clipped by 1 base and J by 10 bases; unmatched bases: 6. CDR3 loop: CASSQGQGIGSPLHF. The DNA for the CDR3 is TGCGCCAGCAGCCAAGGACAGGGGATAGGGTCACCCCTCCACTTT.

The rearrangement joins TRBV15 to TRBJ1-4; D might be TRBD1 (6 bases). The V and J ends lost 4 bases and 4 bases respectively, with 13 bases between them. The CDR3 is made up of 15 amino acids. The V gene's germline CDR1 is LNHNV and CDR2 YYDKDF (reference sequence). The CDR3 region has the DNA TGTGCCACCAGCATCGACAGGAACTTTAATGAAAAACTGTTTTTT. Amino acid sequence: CATSIDRNFNEKLFF. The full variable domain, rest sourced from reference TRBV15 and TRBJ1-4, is DAMVIQNPRYQVTQFGKPVTLSCSQTLNHNVMYWYQQKSSQAPKLLFHYYDKDFNNEADTPDNFQSRRPNTSFCFLDIRSPGLGDTAMYLCATSIDRNFNEKLFFGSGTQLSVL.

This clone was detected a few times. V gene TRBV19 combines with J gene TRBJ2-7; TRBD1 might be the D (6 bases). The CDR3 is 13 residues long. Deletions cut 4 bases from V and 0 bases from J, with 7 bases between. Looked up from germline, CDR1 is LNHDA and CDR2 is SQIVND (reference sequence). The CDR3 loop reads CASSKQGSYEQYF. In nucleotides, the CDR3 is TGTGCCAGTAGTAAACAGGGCTCCTACGAGCAGTACTTC.

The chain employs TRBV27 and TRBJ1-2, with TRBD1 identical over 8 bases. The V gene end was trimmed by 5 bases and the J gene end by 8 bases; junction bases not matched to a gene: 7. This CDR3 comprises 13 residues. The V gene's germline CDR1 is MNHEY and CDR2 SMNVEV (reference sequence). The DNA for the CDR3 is TGTGCCAGCAGTCGCCGGACAGGGTTCGGCTACACCTTC. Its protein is CASSRRTGFGYTF.

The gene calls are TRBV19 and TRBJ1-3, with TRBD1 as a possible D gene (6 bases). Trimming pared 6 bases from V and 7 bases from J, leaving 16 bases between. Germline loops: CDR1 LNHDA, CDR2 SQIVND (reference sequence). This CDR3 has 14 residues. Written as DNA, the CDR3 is TGTGCCAGTAGACCCGGACAGTACGGGAACACCATATATTTT. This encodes CASRPGQYGNTIYF.

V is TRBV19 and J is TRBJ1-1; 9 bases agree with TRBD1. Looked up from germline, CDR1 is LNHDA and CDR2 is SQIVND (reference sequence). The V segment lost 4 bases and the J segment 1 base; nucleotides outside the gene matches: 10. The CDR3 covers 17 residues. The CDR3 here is CASSRIPGQGPNTEAFF. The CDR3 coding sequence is TGTGCCAGTAGTAGAATCCCGGGACAGGGACCGAACACTGAAGCTTTCTTT. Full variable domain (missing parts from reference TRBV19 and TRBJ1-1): DGGITQSPKYLFRKEGQNVTLSCEQNLNHDAMYWYRQDPGQGLRLIYYSQIVNDFQKGDIAEGYSVSREKKESFPLTVTSAQKNPTAFYLCASSRIPGQGPNTEAFFGQGTRLTVV.

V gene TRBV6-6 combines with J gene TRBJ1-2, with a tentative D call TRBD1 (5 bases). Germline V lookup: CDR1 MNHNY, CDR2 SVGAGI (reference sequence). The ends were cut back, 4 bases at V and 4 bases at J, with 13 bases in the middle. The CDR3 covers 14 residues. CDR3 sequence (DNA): TGTGCCAGCAGTTTTGGGGGGGTCGGCTATGGCTACACCTTC. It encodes CASSFGGVGYGYTF.

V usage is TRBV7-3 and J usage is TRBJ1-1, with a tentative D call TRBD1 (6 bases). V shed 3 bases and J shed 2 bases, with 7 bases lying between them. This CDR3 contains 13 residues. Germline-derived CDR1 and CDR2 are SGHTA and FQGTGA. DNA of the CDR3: TGTGCCAGCAGCTTGACAGGCAACACTGAAGCTTTCTTT. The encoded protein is CASSLTGNTEAFF.

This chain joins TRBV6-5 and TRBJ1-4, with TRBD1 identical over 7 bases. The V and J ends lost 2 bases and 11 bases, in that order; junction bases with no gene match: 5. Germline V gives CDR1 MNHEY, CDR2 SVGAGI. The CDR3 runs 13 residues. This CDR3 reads CASSYGDSGKLFF. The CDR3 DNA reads TGTGCCAGCAGTTACGGGGACAGTGGGAAACTGTTTTTT.

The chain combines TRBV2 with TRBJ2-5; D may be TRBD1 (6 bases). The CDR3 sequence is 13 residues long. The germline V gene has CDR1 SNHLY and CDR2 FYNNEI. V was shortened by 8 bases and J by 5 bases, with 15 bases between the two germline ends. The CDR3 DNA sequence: TGTGCCAGCCCCCAAGAGGGGGTTGAGACCCAGTACTTC. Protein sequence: CASPQEGVETQYF.

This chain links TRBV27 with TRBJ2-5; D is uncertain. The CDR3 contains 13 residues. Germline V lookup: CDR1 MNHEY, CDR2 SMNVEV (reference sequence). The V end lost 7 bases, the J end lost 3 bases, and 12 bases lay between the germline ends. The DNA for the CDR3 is TGTGCCAGCAAGTTTCTCGGAGAAGAGACCCAGTACTTC. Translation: CASKFLGEETQYF.

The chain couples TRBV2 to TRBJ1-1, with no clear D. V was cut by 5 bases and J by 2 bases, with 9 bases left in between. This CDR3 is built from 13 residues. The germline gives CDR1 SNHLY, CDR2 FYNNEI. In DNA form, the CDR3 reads TGTGCCAGCAGTCCAGACTTTAACACTGAAGCTTTCTTT. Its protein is CASSPDFNTEAFF.

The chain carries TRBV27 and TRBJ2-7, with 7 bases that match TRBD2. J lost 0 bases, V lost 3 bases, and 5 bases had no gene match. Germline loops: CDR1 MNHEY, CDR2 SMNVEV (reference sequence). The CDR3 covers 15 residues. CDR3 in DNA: TGTGCCAGCAGTTTCGGCGGGAGTTACTCCTACGAGCAGTACTTC. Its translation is CASSFGGSYSYEQYF.

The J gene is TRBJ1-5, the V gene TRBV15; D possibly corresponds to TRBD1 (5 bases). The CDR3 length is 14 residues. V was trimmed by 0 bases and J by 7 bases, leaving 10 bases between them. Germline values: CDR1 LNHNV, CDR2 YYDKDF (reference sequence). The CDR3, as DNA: TGTGCCACCAGCAGAGACGGGGCGGGGCAGCCCCAGCATTTT. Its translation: CATSRDGAGQPQHF. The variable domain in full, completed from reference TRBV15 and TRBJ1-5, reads DAMVIQNPRYQVTQFGKPVTLSCSQTLNHNVMYWYQQKSSQAPKLLFHYYDKDFNNEADTPDNFQSRRPNTSFCFLDIRSPGLGDTAMYLCATSRDGAGQPQHFGDGTRLSIL.

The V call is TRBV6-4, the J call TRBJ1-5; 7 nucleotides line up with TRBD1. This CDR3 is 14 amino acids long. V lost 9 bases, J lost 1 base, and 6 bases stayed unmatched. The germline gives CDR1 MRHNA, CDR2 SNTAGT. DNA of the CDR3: TGTGCCAGACAGGGGAGGAAAAGCAATCAGCCCCAGCATTTT. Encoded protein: CARQGRKSNQPQHF.

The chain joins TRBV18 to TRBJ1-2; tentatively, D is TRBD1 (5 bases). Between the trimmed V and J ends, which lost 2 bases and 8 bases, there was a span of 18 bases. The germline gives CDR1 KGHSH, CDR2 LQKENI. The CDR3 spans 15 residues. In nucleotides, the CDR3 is TGTGCCAGCTCACCAGCGGATGGGGGGTCTAAAGGCTACACCTTC. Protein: CASSPADGGSKGYTF.

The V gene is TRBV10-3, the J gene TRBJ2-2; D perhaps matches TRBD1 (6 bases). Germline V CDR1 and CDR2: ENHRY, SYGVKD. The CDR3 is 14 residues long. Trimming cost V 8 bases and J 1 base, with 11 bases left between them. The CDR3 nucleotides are TGTGCCATCGACCCGACAGGGAACACCGGGGAGCTGTTTTTT. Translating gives CAIDPTGNTGELFF.

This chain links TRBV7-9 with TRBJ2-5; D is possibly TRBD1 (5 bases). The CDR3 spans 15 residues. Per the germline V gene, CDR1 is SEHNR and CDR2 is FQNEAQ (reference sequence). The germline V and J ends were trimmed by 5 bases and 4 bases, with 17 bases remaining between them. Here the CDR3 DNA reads TGTGCCAGCAGCGTCAGGAAAGGGGTTCGAGAGACCCAGTACTTC. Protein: CASSVRKGVRETQYF.

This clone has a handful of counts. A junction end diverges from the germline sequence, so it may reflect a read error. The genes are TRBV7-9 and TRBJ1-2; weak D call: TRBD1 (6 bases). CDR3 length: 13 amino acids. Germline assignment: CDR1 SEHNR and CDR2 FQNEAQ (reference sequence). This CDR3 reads CSSSLGHNYGYTF. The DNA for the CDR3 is TGTTCCAGCAGCTTGGGACATAACTATGGCTACACCTTC.

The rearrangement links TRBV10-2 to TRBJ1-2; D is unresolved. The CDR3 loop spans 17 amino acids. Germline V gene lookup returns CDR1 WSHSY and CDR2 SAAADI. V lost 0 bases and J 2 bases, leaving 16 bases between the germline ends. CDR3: CASSESRRRSLNYGYTF. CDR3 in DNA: TGCGCCAGCAGTGAGTCGAGAAGGAGGAGTTTGAACTATGGCTACACCTTC.

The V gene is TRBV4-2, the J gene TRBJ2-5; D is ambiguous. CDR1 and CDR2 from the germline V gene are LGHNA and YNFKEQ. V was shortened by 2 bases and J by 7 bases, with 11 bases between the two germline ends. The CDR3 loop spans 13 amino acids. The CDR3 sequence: CASSQTNIGTQYF. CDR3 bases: TGTGCCAGCAGCCAAACCAACATTGGGACCCAGTACTTC.